The clone carrying this T cell receptor (beta chain) was picked up a small number of times. The J segment lost 7 bases and the V segment lost 5 bases, leaving 11 bases of the junction unmatched. CDR3 size: 15 residues. Germline CDR1 and CDR2: SGHTA and FQGTGA. This entry is derived from a study of T cells after yellow fever vaccination. Findings of the study overall: On re-exposure, the response was weaker but peaked faster, at day 5 versus 15. Post-booster repertoires contained most primary-vaccination clones again (about 95% CD4, 85% to 90% CD8). Overall, a small share of clonotypes was seen in both CD4 and CD8 compartments.

Conversion of TCR transcripts into cDNA relied on 5'RACE template switching, which added a universal primer site and UMIs. MiXCR, applied by TCRdb to the 5' RACE reads, yields one record per CDR3 protein. The table records over 85,000 distinct CDR3 sequences, about 8.2% of them present only once. This TCR was recovered from a young man who received the YFV17D yellow fever vaccine. Source: CD8+ T cells not binding an NS4B(214-222) dextramer, sorted from PBMCs, taken around 15 days after the first yellow fever vaccination. V gene TRBV7-3 combines with J gene TRBJ2-5, with 9 bases aligning to TRBD2. CDR3 residues: CASSPDLTSGGTQYF. CDR3 nucleotides: TGTGCCAGCAGCCCCGACCTGACTAGCGGAGGGACCCAGTACTTC.